The entry below gives a single TCR beta chain sequence along with its context. Its antigen is unidentified. Sequenced by immunoSEQ multiplex PCR; TCRdb stores in-frame clones only, minus some. This table holds some 170,000 clones, about nine tenths found once. This sample was taken from a study of cytomegalovirus exposure and HLA in healthy donors. Study-wide results and limits: One later analysis, an examination of the 120 validation repertoires, found that first-cohort TCR clusters tended to co-occur in them.

Among the roughly 120 subjects of the validation cohort, separate from the 666-subject first cohort, were the donors. Germline V gene sequence: CDR1 LGHNA, CDR2 YSLEER. V lost 0 bases, J lost 1 base, and 9 bases lay in between. This CDR3 contains 15 residues. This chain uses TRBV4-3 with TRBJ2-5; D is uncertain. The sequencing sample was made of PBMCs. The clonotype comes from a young woman in good health and CMV-seropositive. The DNA for the CDR3 is TGCGCCAGCAGCCAAGAGGAAGCGATCCAAGAGACCCAGTACTTC. As protein: CASSQEEAIQETQYF.